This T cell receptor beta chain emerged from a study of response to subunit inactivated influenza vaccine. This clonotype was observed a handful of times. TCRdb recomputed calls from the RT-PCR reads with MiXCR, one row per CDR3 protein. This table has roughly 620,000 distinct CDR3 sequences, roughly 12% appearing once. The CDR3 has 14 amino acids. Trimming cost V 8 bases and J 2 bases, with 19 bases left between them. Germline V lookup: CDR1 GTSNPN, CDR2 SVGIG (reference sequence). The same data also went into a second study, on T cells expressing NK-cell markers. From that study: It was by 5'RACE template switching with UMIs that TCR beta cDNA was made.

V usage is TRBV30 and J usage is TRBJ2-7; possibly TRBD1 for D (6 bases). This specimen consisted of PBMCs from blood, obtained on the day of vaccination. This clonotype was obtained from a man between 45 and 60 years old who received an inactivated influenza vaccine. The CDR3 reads CAGSPTQGPYEQYF. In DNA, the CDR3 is TGTGCCGGTTCCCCCACACAGGGCCCCTACGAGCAGTACTTC.